These 3 T cell receptor beta chains came from one sample sequenced in a study of blood T cells in healthy people across ages. Alongside a J-beta primer mix, a sample-barcoded 5' primer served in a second PCR lasting roughly 6 to 11 cycles. TCRdb re-derived calls from the 5' RACE reads in MiXCR, one entry per CDR3 protein. The sample has some 1 million distinct CDR3 sequences, 45% seen once. Sequenced material: blood. The origin of the receptors is a woman aged 60-75 years in good health.

CDR3 in DNA: TGTGCCAGCAGTGAATTGGGGGCGACTAATGAAAAACTGTTTTTT. Amino acids: CASSELGATNEKLFF. The chain recombines TRBV25-1 with TRBJ1-4, with D tentatively TRBD1 (6 bases). The germline V and J ends were trimmed by 1 base and 2 bases, with 8 bases remaining between them. Germline-derived CDR1 and CDR2 are MGHDK and SYGVNS. The CDR3 contains 15 residues.

The chain combines TRBV29-1 with TRBJ2-7; a possible D gene is TRBD1 (5 bases). The CDR3 is made up of 12 amino acids. Per the germline V gene, CDR1 is SQVTM and CDR2 is ANQGSEA. In DNA, the CDR3 is TGCAGTGCTCAGGACAACTCCTACGAGCAGTACTTC. Translation: CSAQDNSYEQYF.

The rearrangement uses TRBV2 and TRBJ2-5; D is unresolved. Near its end, the DNA agrees better with TRBJ2-7, so the J call may be wrong. Germline loops: CDR1 SNHLY, CDR2 FYNNEI. The CDR3 consists of 16 residues. The CDR3 DNA reads TGTGCCAGCAGTGACTTTGGTTATGTTACTTCGGACGAGCAGTACTTC. Protein: CASSDFGYVTSDEQYF.